What follows are 27 T cell receptor beta chains derived from one specimen sequenced in a study of blood T cell repertoires in COVID-19. Libraries were prepared by immunoSEQ multiplex PCR; TCRdb keeps only in-frame clonotypes and omits some of them. The sample has about 200,000 clones, approximately 88% seen once; the top ten hold about 7%. The source material was peripheral blood. The source of these receptors is a man in his forties with acute or convalescent COVID-19.

The chain joins TRBV6-4 to TRBJ1-6; D possibly corresponds to TRBD1 (5 bases). The CDR3 has 14 residues. Per germline, CDR1 MRHNA and CDR2 SNTAGT. Trimming cost V 5 bases and J 10 bases, with 15 bases left between them. This CDR3 reads CASSRSAGESPLHF. The CDR3 region has the DNA TGTGCCAGCAGTCGATCCGCGGGGGAATCACCCCTCCACTTT.

The chain joins TRBV7-2 to TRBJ2-3; 8 positions match TRBD2. The V segment lost 1 base and the J segment 3 bases; nucleotides outside the gene matches: 3. CDR1 SGHTA and CDR2 FQGNSA come from the germline V gene. The CDR3 runs 15 residues. CDR3 DNA: TGTGCCAGCAGCTTAGGGACTAGCCGTACAGATACGCAGTATTTT. Protein product: CASSLGTSRTDTQYF.

J is TRBJ2-3 and V is TRBV6-2 or TRBV6-3; 10 bases fit TRBD2. Looked up from germline, CDR1 is MNHEY and CDR2 is SVGEGT. The CDR3 consists of 16 residues. Losses at the gene ends were 5 bases for V and 6 bases for J; bases not matched to a gene: 11. This CDR3 reads CASSPLAGALRDTQYF. The CDR3, as DNA: TGTGCCAGCAGTCCCCTAGCGGGGGCCTTGCGGGATACGCAGTATTTT.

To note about this clone: This same CDR3 is encoded by further DNA sequences in the sample. The V and J genes are TRBV5-1 and TRBJ2-5; the match to TRBD1 covers 8 bases. The V gene's germline CDR1 is SGHRS and CDR2 YFSETQ. The CDR3 covers 15 residues. J lost 3 bases, V lost 0 bases, and 4 bases had no gene match. The CDR3 sequence is CASSLVGTGEETQYF. CDR3 nucleotide sequence: TGCGCCAGCAGCTTGGTTGGGACAGGAGAAGAGACCCAGTACTTC.

This chain links TRBV6-5 with TRBJ2-1; D call uncertain. The V gene lost 2 bases and the J gene lost 9 bases, with 5 bases spanning the gap. In germline, CDR1 is MNHEY, CDR2 SVGAGI. The length of the CDR3 is 11 residues. The CDR3 sequence is CASSYIGEQFF. In DNA form, the CDR3 reads TGTGCCAGCAGTTACATCGGTGAGCAGTTCTTC.

This chain links TRBV4-1 with TRBJ2-7; tentatively, D is TRBD1 (6 bases). The germline V and J ends were trimmed by 0 bases and 6 bases, with 24 bases remaining between them. The V gene's germline CDR1 is MGHRA and CDR2 YSYEKL. The CDR3 has 18 amino acids. CDR3 loop: CASSQDLWGTTKTGEQYF. CDR3 nucleotides: TGCGCCAGCAGCCAAGACCTTTGGGGGACAACTAAGACGGGCGAGCAGTACTTC.

The rearrangement joins TRBV7-8 to TRBJ1-2; possibly TRBD1 for D (5 bases). The CDR3 length is 14 residues. V was cut by 1 base and J by 5 bases, with 11 bases left in between. The V gene's germline CDR1 is SGHVS and CDR2 FQNEAQ. In DNA form, the CDR3 reads TGTGCCAGCAGCTTAGTAGGGGTGGAGTATGGCTACACCTTC. Its protein product is CASSLVGVEYGYTF.

The chain carries TRBV23-1 and TRBJ1-2; 8 nucleotides line up with TRBD1. TRBV23-1 is given ORF status, its function remaining uncertain. J was trimmed by 2 bases and V by 2 bases; bases with no gene match: 1. There are 14 residues in the CDR3. Here the CDR3 reads CASSQGTGNYGYTF. The CDR3 DNA follows: TGCGCCAGCAGTCAAGGGACAGGCAACTATGGCTACACCTTC.

This clone appeared a single time. The V gene is TRBV5-1, the J gene TRBJ2-5; 13 bases line up with TRBD2. This CDR3 spans 14 amino acids. J gave up 7 bases and V 1 base, and 1 base lay outside the gene matches. Germline V gives CDR1 SGHRS, CDR2 YFSETQ. The CDR3 nucleotides are TGCGCCAGCAGCTTGACTAGCGGGGGGGCGACCCAGTACTTC. Protein product: CASSLTSGGATQYF.

The rearrangement links TRBV24-1 to TRBJ1-2, with TRBD1 as a possible D gene (6 bases). This CDR3 has 14 residues. The V end was cut by 4 bases, the J end by 7 bases, with 15 bases between. Germline CDR1 reads KGHDR; CDR2 reads SFDVKD. DNA for the CDR3: TGTGCCACCAGTGACGGACAGAAAACGCGTGGCTACACCTTC. Protein: CATSDGQKTRGYTF.

This chain joins TRBV15 and TRBJ1-4; 9 nucleotides match TRBD1. Germline CDR1 is LNHNV and CDR2 is YYDKDF (reference sequence). V gave up 5 bases and J gave up 6 bases; unmatched junction bases: 7. The CDR3 is 15 residues long. CDR3 sequence reads: CATSLDRGTHEKLFF. For the CDR3, the DNA is TGTGCCACCAGCCTGGACAGGGGAACACATGAAAAACTGTTTTTT.

The DNA for the CDR3 is TGTGCCAGCAGCTCCGTTAATCAGCCCCAGCATTTT. Protein sequence: CASSSVNQPQHF. The genes are TRBV5-6 and TRBJ1-5; D is uncertain. This CDR3 has 12 amino acids. In germline, CDR1 is SGHDT, CDR2 YYEEEE. The V end lost 3 bases, the J end lost 4 bases, and 5 bases lay between the germline ends.

This chain joins TRBV5-5 and TRBJ1-2; D unclear. With 4 bases removed from V and 2 bases from J, the gap between germline ends came to 12 bases. The CDR3 loop spans 14 amino acids. Germline assignment: CDR1 SGHKS and CDR2 YYEKEE (reference sequence). This CDR3 reads CASSGRGSNYGYTF. CDR3 DNA: TGTGCCAGCAGCGGGCGAGGGTCCAACTATGGCTACACCTTC.

The chain recombines TRBV5-4 with TRBJ1-3; TRBD1 matches at 11 bases. Germline-derived CDR1 and CDR2 are SGHNT and YYREEE (reference sequence). The length of the CDR3 is 18 residues. J gave up 3 bases and V 4 bases, and 12 bases lay outside the gene matches. In DNA form, the CDR3 reads TGTGCCAGCAGCACCCCCAGGACAGGGGGCAATGGTGGAAACACCATATATTTT. It yields the protein CASSTPRTGGNGGNTIYF.

The rearrangement uses TRBV24-1 and TRBJ1-5; D is uncertain. CDR3 size: 17 residues. Trimming removed 1 base at V and 2 bases at J, with 14 bases between. Looked up from germline, CDR1 is KGHDR and CDR2 is SFDVKD. CDR3: CATSDFISRARNQPQHF. Here the CDR3 DNA reads TGTGCCACCAGTGATTTTATTTCGAGGGCGCGCAATCAGCCCCAGCATTTT.

The chain employs TRBV7-9 and TRBJ1-3; 8 bases align to TRBD1. Germline lookup yields CDR1 SEHNR and CDR2 FQNEAQ (reference sequence). CDR3 length: 17 residues. The V segment lost 5 bases and the J segment 0 bases; nucleotides outside the gene matches: 9. DNA of the CDR3: TGTGCCAGCAGCATTTGGACAGGGTGGAACTCTGGAAACACCATATATTTT. This translates into CASSIWTGWNSGNTIYF.

This clone was recorded once. The V gene is TRBV19, the J gene TRBJ2-7; the D gene is possibly TRBD2 (6 bases). Germline V CDR1 and CDR2: LNHDA, SQIVND (reference sequence). The V end lost 5 bases, the J end lost 0 bases, and 8 bases lay between the germline ends. The CDR3 spans 13 residues. This CDR3 is CASSLDYSYEQYF. The CDR3 DNA reads TGTGCCAGTAGTCTGGACTACTCCTACGAGCAGTACTTC.

This chain connects TRBV14 to TRBJ2-7, with 10 bases aligning to TRBD1. The junction had 7 bases not matched to a gene; V was cut back by 4 bases and J by 1 base. Germline V CDR1 and CDR2: SGHDN, FVKESK. The CDR3 sequence is 16 residues long. Written as DNA, the CDR3 is TGTGCCAGCAGCCCACTACGGACAGGGGGTTCCTACGAGCAGTACTTC. Protein product: CASSPLRTGGSYEQYF.

The V gene is TRBV30, the J gene TRBJ2-4, with D possibly matching TRBD2 (6 bases). This CDR3 is built from 13 residues. Per the germline V gene, CDR1 is GTSNPN and CDR2 is SVGIG (reference sequence). The germline V and J ends were trimmed by 3 bases and 8 bases, with 14 bases remaining between them. The CDR3 DNA sequence: TGTGCCTGGAGCCTAAAGGGCGGGGACATTCAGTACTTC. Encoded protein: CAWSLKGGDIQYF.

CDR3 residues: CASAPGLNSNEQFF. The CDR3 DNA sequence: TGTGCCAGCGCACCGGGACTCAACTCGAATGAGCAGTTCTTC. The chain employs TRBV19 and TRBJ2-1, with a possible D match to TRBD2 (6 bases). The length of the CDR3 is 14 residues. Per the germline V gene, CDR1 is LNHDA and CDR2 is SQIVND (reference sequence). With 9 bases removed from V and 7 bases from J, the gap between germline ends came to 19 bases.

V usage is TRBV9 and J usage is TRBJ2-3; 8 bases align to TRBD1. Germline CDR1 and CDR2: SGDLS and YYNGEE. The CDR3 consists of 16 residues. The junction had 9 bases not matched to a gene; V was cut back by 4 bases and J by 2 bases. CDR3: CASSTRTGSLTDTQYF. The CDR3, as DNA: TGTGCCAGCAGCACCCGGACAGGGTCTCTCACAGATACGCAGTATTTT.

CDR3 protein: CASSFTGASYEQYF. The CDR3 DNA reads TGTGCCAGCAGCTTTACAGGCGCCTCCTACGAGCAGTACTTC. V gene TRBV5-8 combines with J gene TRBJ2-7, with a tentative D call TRBD1 (5 bases). V lost 2 bases, J lost 0 bases, and 9 bases lay in between. Looked up from germline, CDR1 is SGHTS and CDR2 is YDEGEE. The CDR3 contains 14 residues.

This clone was observed a single time. The rearrangement uses TRBV3-1 (or the pseudogene TRBV3-2) and TRBJ2-2, with 9 bases matching TRBD2. Per germline, CDR1 LGHDT and CDR2 YNNKEL (reference sequence). Trimming took 2 bases from V and 2 from J; bases not matched to a gene: 3. This CDR3 is built from 16 residues. The DNA for the CDR3 is TGTGCCAGCAGCCAAAAAGCGGGGGGAAACACCGGGGAGCTGTTTTTT. Amino acids: CASSQKAGGNTGELFF.

The gene calls are TRBV5-4 and TRBJ2-7; TRBD1 might be the D (6 bases). V was clipped by 0 bases and J by 3 bases, with 7 bases between them. Germline V gene lookup returns CDR1 SGHNT and CDR2 YYREEE (reference sequence). The CDR3 is 13 amino acids. CDR3 protein: CASSLGTVYEQYF. In nucleotides, the CDR3 is TGTGCCAGCAGCTTGGGGACAGTCTACGAGCAGTACTTC. The full variable domain, rest sourced from reference TRBV5-4 and TRBJ2-7, is ETGVTQSPTHLIKTRGQQVTLRCSSQSGHNTVSWYQQALGQGPQFIFQYYREEENGRGNFPPRFSGLQFPNYSSELNVNALELDDSALYLCASSLGTVYEQYFGPGTRLTVT.

The V call is TRBV5-6, the J call TRBJ2-6; 7 bases map to TRBD1. CDR1 is SGHDT, CDR2 YYEEEE, per germline. The CDR3 extends over 19 amino acids. J gave up 1 base and V 4 bases, and 14 bases lay outside the gene matches. In DNA, the CDR3 is TGTGCCAGCAGCCCGATGCGGAAGGGGGCGGGTTCTGGGGCCAACGTCCTGACTTTC. Its protein product is CASSPMRKGAGSGANVLTF. Together with reference TRBV5-6 and TRBJ2-6, the CDR3 gives the full variable domain: DAGVTQSPTHLIKTRGQQVTLRCSPKSGHDTVSWYQQALGQGPQFIFQYYEEEERQRGNFPDRFSGHQFPNYSSELNVNALLLGDSALYLCASSPMRKGAGSGANVLTFGAGSRLTVL.

The chain couples TRBV6-5 to TRBJ1-1, with D unclear. Trimming left V 0 bases short and J 4 bases short, with 12 bases between. The V gene's germline CDR1 is MNHEY and CDR2 SVGAGI. The CDR3 is 15 amino acids. This CDR3 reads CASSYSYSGATEAFF. DNA for the CDR3: TGTGCCAGCAGTTACTCATATTCGGGAGCCACTGAAGCTTTCTTT.

The chain joins TRBV18 to TRBJ2-7; TRBD2 aligns across 9 bases. The CDR3 sequence is 13 residues long. J gave up 7 bases and V 2 bases, and 3 bases lay outside the gene matches. Germline lookup yields CDR1 KGHSH and CDR2 LQKENI. CDR3: CASSPGLAGEQYF. CDR3 bases: TGTGCCAGCTCACCAGGGCTAGCGGGGGAGCAGTACTTC.